A single sample is the source of the 31 T cell receptor beta chains below, sequenced in a study of blood T cell repertoires in COVID-19. Measured with immunoSEQ multiplex PCR; TCRdb has only the in-frame clones, and not every one. The repertoire consists of 100,000 or so clones, with approximately 84% occurring once and the leading ten covering roughly a sixth. The source material was peripheral blood. These receptors came from a woman aged 55-70 years with acute or convalescent COVID-19.

The genes are TRBV7-3 and TRBJ2-3, with unresolved D. This CDR3 contains 15 residues. Germline V lookup: CDR1 SGHTA, CDR2 FQGTGA. V was shortened by 1 base and J by 7 bases, with 15 bases between the two germline ends. The DNA for the CDR3 is TGTGCCAGCAGCTTAAGCGCAGGCTCAGTGTATACGCAGTATTTT. Protein sequence: CASSLSAGSVYTQYF. Full variable domain (rest looked up from reference TRBV7-3 and TRBJ2-3): GAGVSQTPSNKVTEKGKYVELRCDPISGHTALYWYRQSLGQGPEFLIYFQGTGAADDSGLPNDRFFAVRPEGSVSTLKIQRTERGDSAVYLCASSLSAGSVYTQYFGPGTRLTVL.

The chain is built from TRBV6-5 and TRBJ2-5, with 9 bases aligning to TRBD2. Unmatched junction bases numbered 9, after V lost 2 bases and J lost 5 bases. Germline CDR1 and CDR2: MNHEY and SVGAGI. The CDR3 has 16 residues. Written as DNA, the CDR3 is TGTGCCAGCAGTTACCGCGGGGGGGTCGCGGTCGAGACCCAGTACTTC. This encodes CASSYRGGVAVETQYF.

The chain carries TRBV25-1 and TRBJ2-1; 15 bases match TRBD2. This CDR3 spans 15 amino acids. The trim removed 2 bases at V and 12 bases at J, leaving 5 bases unmatched. Germline V lookup: CDR1 MGHDK, CDR2 SYGVNS. The CDR3 is CASSEEGTSGGSQFF. The CDR3, as DNA: TGTGCCAGCAGTGAAGAGGGGACTAGCGGGGGGTCGCAGTTCTTC.

The rearrangement links TRBV30 to TRBJ2-3; D is undetermined. The V and J ends lost 2 bases and 6 bases respectively, with 9 bases between them. There are 12 residues in the CDR3. The V gene's germline CDR1 is GTSNPN and CDR2 SVGIG (reference sequence). CDR3 in DNA: TGTGCCTGGAGTAAAGCCGGGGATACGCAGTATTTT. This codes for CAWSKAGDTQYF.

The chain joins TRBV9 to TRBJ2-7, with a tentative D call TRBD2 (5 bases). Germline CDR1 is SGDLS and CDR2 is YYNGEE. V lost 4 bases and J 1 base, leaving 9 bases between the germline ends. The CDR3 totals 13 residues. The CDR3 loop reads CASSSTSSYEQYF. In DNA, the CDR3 is TGTGCCAGCAGCTCTACTAGTTCCTACGAGCAGTACTTC.

This rearrangement joins TRBV4-1 to TRBJ2-5, with TRBD2 matching over 9 bases. Trimming took 5 bases from V and 1 from J; bases not matched to a gene: 2. CDR3 size: 14 residues. Germline lookup yields CDR1 MGHRA and CDR2 YSYEKL. In DNA form, the CDR3 reads TGCGCCAGCAGCTTTAGCGGGGGCCAAGAGACCCAGTACTTC. This sequence encodes CASSFSGGQETQYF.

The V gene is TRBV28, the J gene TRBJ1-1; D is possibly TRBD1 (5 bases). Germline V CDR1 and CDR2: MDHEN, SYDVKM. The CDR3 runs 12 residues. CDR3 DNA sequence: TGTGCGGGGGGTAACATGAACACTGAAGCTTTCTTT. Amino acids: CAGGNMNTEAFF.

V is TRBV5-6 and J is TRBJ1-1; D is undetermined. Trimming removed 4 bases at V and 1 base at J, with 8 bases between. The CDR3 has 13 amino acids. Germline V gene lookup returns CDR1 SGHDT and CDR2 YYEEEE. Here the CDR3 reads CASSRVPNTEAFF. As DNA, the CDR3 is TGTGCCAGCAGCCGGGTCCCGAACACTGAAGCTTTCTTT.

The V and J genes are TRBV7-6 and TRBJ2-3; D is unclear. Germline CDR1 is SGHVS and CDR2 is FNYEAQ. The V end was cut by 5 bases, the J end by 6 bases, with 12 bases between. The CDR3 contains 13 residues. CDR3 nucleotide sequence: TGTGCCAGCAGCCCCCAGAGGTGGGATACGCAGTATTTT. Translating gives CASSPQRWDTQYF.

The genes are TRBV24-1 and TRBJ1-5; 7 nucleotides agree with TRBD1. CDR1 and CDR2 (germline): KGHDR, SFDVKD. The CDR3 extends over 14 amino acids. The V gene end was trimmed by 4 bases and the J gene end by 8 bases; junction bases not matched to a gene: 7. The CDR3 DNA is TGTGCCACCAGTGACCGCACAGGGGCGAAGCCCCAGCATTTT. Encoded protein: CATSDRTGAKPQHF.

The table lists this clone with a few counts. The genes are TRBV7-9 and TRBJ1-5; 7 bases map to TRBD1. There are 16 residues in the CDR3. In germline, CDR1 is SEHNR, CDR2 FQNEAQ (reference sequence). The V and J ends lost 1 base and 1 base, in that order; junction bases with no gene match: 4. The CDR3 region has the DNA TGTGCCAGCAGCTTAGAGGGGGCTTTGAGCAATCAGCCCCAGCATTTT. Amino acid sequence: CASSLEGALSNQPQHF.

The chain carries TRBV12-5 and TRBJ2-5, with 9 bases identical to TRBD1. Germline V gene sequence: CDR1 LGHNT, CDR2 FRNRAP. The V and J ends lost 6 bases and 1 base, in that order; junction bases with no gene match: 6. This CDR3 region has 15 residues. Written as DNA, the CDR3 is TGTGCTAGTGGCCCCGGACAGGGGTTCCAAGAGACCCAGTACTTC. Protein sequence: CASGPGQGFQETQYF.

The rearrangement uses TRBV20-1 and TRBJ2-2; TRBD1 aligns across 8 bases. The trim removed 3 bases at V and 6 bases at J, leaving 6 bases unmatched. The CDR3 totals 14 residues. Germline CDR1 is DFQATT and CDR2 is SNEGSKA (reference sequence). The CDR3 DNA reads as TGCAGTGCTAGTAGTCAGGGGGCAGCCGGGGAGCTGTTTTTT. Translating it yields CSASSQGAAGELFF.

J is TRBJ1-5 and V is TRBV15, with D hard to call. The germline CDR1 and CDR2 sequences are LNHNV and YYDKDF (reference sequence). The CDR3 spans 13 residues. With 6 bases removed from V and 6 bases from J, the gap between germline ends came to 12 bases. The CDR3 sequence is CATRALEGQPQHF. CDR3 nucleotides: TGTGCCACCAGAGCCCTAGAGGGTCAGCCCCAGCATTTT.

This clone was seen once. CDR3 loop: CASSLRPFTQYF. CDR3 sequence (DNA): TGTGCCAGCAGCTTACGTCCCTTTACGCAGTATTTT. The V call is TRBV11-2, the J call TRBJ2-3, with D unresolved. Germline V lookup: CDR1 SGHAT, CDR2 FQNNGV. V shed 2 bases and J shed 8 bases, with 8 bases lying between them. The CDR3 has 12 amino acids.

V is TRBV10-3 and J is TRBJ1-2, with 10 bases matching TRBD1. This CDR3 has 14 residues. J gave up 5 bases and V 4 bases, and 4 bases lay outside the gene matches. The germline V gene has CDR1 ENHRY and CDR2 SYGVKD. The CDR3 DNA reads as TGTGCCATCAGTGGACAGGGGGCGTCTTATGGCTACACCTTC. Its translation is CAISGQGASYGYTF.

DNA for the CDR3: TGTGCCAGCAGCTCCTTCGGGACAGGTGATTCACCCCTCCACTTT. It is translated as CASSSFGTGDSPLHF. The rearrangement uses TRBV11-3 and TRBJ1-6; TRBD1 matches 8 bases. The CDR3 extends over 15 amino acids. V lost 4 bases and J lost 8; bases outside the gene matches: 7. Germline values: CDR1 SGHNT, CDR2 YENEEA.

The chain recombines TRBV19 with TRBJ1-5; 7 positions agree with TRBD1. Germline V gene sequence: CDR1 LNHDA, CDR2 SQIVND (reference sequence). The trim removed 0 bases at V and 3 bases at J, leaving 14 bases unmatched. CDR3 length: 19 residues. The CDR3 spells CASSIDRSGFGTVNQPQHF. CDR3 coding DNA: TGTGCCAGTAGTATAGATCGGTCAGGGTTTGGGACAGTCAATCAGCCCCAGCATTTT.

The chain couples TRBV5-1 to TRBJ2-3; D possibly corresponds to TRBD1 (5 bases). V was cut by 2 bases and J by 5 bases, with 6 bases left in between. Per germline, CDR1 SGHRS and CDR2 YFSETQ. The CDR3 runs 12 residues. CDR3 residues: CASSFGQDTQYF. In nucleotides, the CDR3 is TGCGCCAGCAGCTTTGGACAAGATACGCAGTATTTT.

This clone was detected once. CDR3 sequence reads: CASSFTASGGYNEQFF. CDR3 bases: TGTGCCAGCAGTTTTACCGCTAGCGGGGGCTACAATGAGCAGTTCTTC. The rearrangement uses TRBV28 and TRBJ2-1; TRBD2 matches at 10 bases. The CDR3 has 16 amino acids. J gave up 3 bases and V 3 bases, and 5 bases lay outside the gene matches. CDR1 is MDHEN and CDR2 is SYDVKM in the germline V gene.

CDR3 region: CASSVGRGDQPQHF. The CDR3 nucleotides read TGTGCCAGCAGCGTAGGGAGGGGAGATCAGCCCCAGCATTTT. The chain is built from TRBV9 and TRBJ1-5, with D maybe TRBD1 (5 bases). Germline CDR1 SGDLS, CDR2 YYNGEE. The germline V and J ends were trimmed by 0 bases and 5 bases, with 9 bases remaining between them. This CDR3 spans 14 amino acids.

A single count supports this clone. The V gene is TRBV6-2 or TRBV6-3, the J gene TRBJ2-2; 7 bases are a match to TRBD1. Per germline, CDR1 MNHEY and CDR2 SVGEGT. The CDR3 length is 14 residues. The ends lost 2 bases at V and 6 bases at J; junction bases unmatched: 3. CDR3 sequence reads: CASSYETGAGELFF. As DNA, the CDR3 is TGTGCCAGCAGTTACGAAACAGGGGCCGGGGAGCTGTTTTTT.

This clone has a single count. V usage is TRBV11-2 and J usage is TRBJ2-7, with 11 bases identical to TRBD2. V lost 5 bases to trimming and J lost 7 bases; unmatched junction nucleotides: 13. The CDR3 totals 16 residues. CDR1 is SGHAT and CDR2 is FQNNGV in the germline V gene. CDR3 DNA: TGTGCCAGCAGCGATTCTAGCGGGGGGCGGAGGTTTGAGCAGTACTTC. It yields the protein CASSDSSGGRRFEQYF.

DNA of the CDR3: TGTGCCAGCAGTAAAGTTCGGACAGGGTTAAACACCGGGGAGCTGTTTTTT. Translation: CASSKVRTGLNTGELFF. The chain is built from TRBV6-1 and TRBJ2-2, with 8 bases lining up with TRBD1. The germline CDR1 and CDR2 sequences are MNHNS and SASEGT. V lost 5 bases and J lost 2; bases outside the gene matches: 10. This CDR3 contains 17 residues.

The rearrangement joins TRBV7-3 to TRBJ1-4; weak D call: TRBD1 (5 bases). Germline-derived CDR1 and CDR2 are SGHTA and FQGTGA. The V end was cut by 5 bases, the J end by 7 bases, with 14 bases between. The CDR3 loop spans 14 amino acids. The CDR3: CASSPSGRSEKLFF. The CDR3 nucleotides read TGTGCCAGCAGCCCCTCAGGGCGTTCTGAAAAACTGTTTTTT.

V and J are TRBV5-1 and TRBJ2-1, with a weak D call TRBD2 (6 bases). The germline CDR1 and CDR2 sequences are SGHRS and YFSETQ. Trimming stripped 3 bases from V and 5 bases from J, with 18 bases between. The CDR3 has 16 amino acids. The CDR3: CASSSGRAGHNNEQFF. CDR3 DNA sequence: TGCGCCAGCAGCTCCGGACGGGCGGGGCATAACAATGAGCAGTTCTTC.

The chain recombines TRBV19 with TRBJ2-1, with no clear D. Per germline, CDR1 LNHDA and CDR2 SQIVND (reference sequence). The CDR3 totals 14 residues. Trimming removed 5 bases at V and 0 bases at J, with 8 bases between. The CDR3 here is CASSVQSSYNEQFF. The CDR3 DNA follows: TGTGCCAGTAGTGTACAAAGCTCCTACAATGAGCAGTTCTTC.

The V and J genes are TRBV11-1 and TRBJ2-3; 13 bases match TRBD2. The CDR3 sequence is 16 residues long. The junction had 8 bases not matched to a gene; V was cut back by 5 bases and J by 6 bases. Germline values: CDR1 SGHAT, CDR2 FQDESV (reference sequence). The CDR3 DNA reads as TGTGCCAGCAGCACGGGACTAGCGGGGACGGGGGATACGCAGTATTTT. Protein sequence: CASSTGLAGTGDTQYF.

V and J are TRBV15 and TRBJ2-2, with TRBD2 as a possible D gene (5 bases). There are 15 residues in the CDR3. V lost 0 bases and J lost 3, with 8 bases in between. Germline CDR1 is LNHNV and CDR2 is YYDKDF (reference sequence). The CDR3 DNA sequence: TGTGCCACCAGCAGAGATGTGCGGGACACCGGGGAGCTGTTTTTT. Its protein product is CATSRDVRDTGELFF.

This chain links TRBV6-5 with TRBJ2-5, with 8 positions matching TRBD2. Germline V gene lookup returns CDR1 MNHEY and CDR2 SVGAGI. The CDR3 is 14 amino acids. Trimming removed 4 bases from V and 5 bases from J; junction bases left unmatched: 6. The CDR3 here is CASSSGTRYETQYF. The CDR3 region has the DNA TGTGCCAGCAGTTCTGGGACTAGATACGAGACCCAGTACTTC.

The V and J genes are TRBV4-2 and TRBJ2-5, with a possible D match to TRBD2 (6 bases). CDR3 length: 16 residues. Germline CDR1 is LGHNA and CDR2 is YNFKEQ. Deletions cut 0 bases from V and 4 bases from J, with 15 bases between. The CDR3 sequence is CASSQEGRGKGETQYF. The CDR3 bases are TGTGCCAGCAGCCAAGAGGGGCGGGGAAAAGGAGAGACCCAGTACTTC.